The next 25 T cell receptor beta chains were all read from a single sample in a study of T cell repertoires in cytomegalovirus infection. TCRdb passed the reads through MiXCR, listing each CDR3 protein once. The data hold about 740,000 distinct CDR3 sequences, with 35% observed a single time. Sequenced: PBMCs. These receptors came from a human donor in good health (CMV status not recorded). Some clones in this sample may be carry-over from other donors' samples.

A few counts support this clonotype. The rearrangement uses TRBV29-1 and TRBJ2-2; 9 bases line up with TRBD1. Per germline, CDR1 SQVTM and CDR2 ANQGSEA. The V and J ends lost 7 bases and 5 bases, in that order; junction bases with no gene match: 11. This CDR3 spans 15 amino acids. CDR3 sequence (DNA): TGCAGCGCGAAAGCCGGGACAGGGAGGACCGGGGAGCTGTTTTTT. As protein: CSAKAGTGRTGELFF.

The rearrangement uses TRBV6-4 and TRBJ1-5; maybe TRBD1 (5 bases). CDR3 length: 15 residues. In germline, CDR1 is MRHNA, CDR2 SNTAGT. V was shortened by 6 bases and J by 1 base, with 13 bases between the two germline ends. The CDR3: CASSPRGESNQPQHF. The CDR3 DNA reads TGTGCCAGCAGCCCGCGGGGGGAAAGCAATCAGCCCCAGCATTTT.

In its sample, this clonotype was seen once. This chain joins TRBV28 and TRBJ2-7; 7 nucleotides match TRBD1. J was trimmed by 3 bases and V by 5 bases; bases with no gene match: 10. The CDR3 totals 15 residues. Per the germline V gene, CDR1 is MDHEN and CDR2 is SYDVKM. The CDR3 DNA reads as TGTGCCAGCAGTAACCGGGACAGTCGTATCTACGAGCAGTACTTC. This codes for CASSNRDSRIYEQYF. The whole variable domain, remainder taken from reference TRBV28 and TRBJ2-7, is DVKVTQSSRYLVKRTGEKVFLECVQDMDHENMFWYRQDPGLGLRLIYFSYDVKMKEKGDIPEGYSVSREKKERFSLILESASTNQTSMYLCASSNRDSRIYEQYFGPGTRLTVT.

This rearrangement joins TRBV28 to TRBJ2-7; D tentatively reads TRBD1 or TRBD2 (5 bases each). The CDR3 contains 16 residues. Germline V gene data show CDR1 as MDHEN and CDR2 as SYDVKM. The V gene lost 5 bases and the J gene lost 0 bases, with 17 bases spanning the gap. CDR3: CASSPIPRDGSYEQYF. DNA for the CDR3: TGTGCCAGCAGTCCCATACCCCGGGACGGCTCCTACGAGCAGTACTTC.

This clonotype was seen a few times. This chain connects TRBV7-2 to TRBJ1-1; tentatively, D is TRBD1 (6 bases). The germline V and J ends were trimmed by 3 bases and 1 base, with 18 bases remaining between them. The germline V gene encodes CDR1 SGHTA and CDR2 FQGNSA. The CDR3 totals 17 residues. The CDR3 loop is CASSLIRGARPNTEAFF. Here the CDR3 DNA reads TGTGCCAGCAGCTTGATCCGGGGGGCACGACCGAACACTGAAGCTTTCTTT.

This clonotype was seen only a few times. V and J are TRBV28 and TRBJ1-1; D uncertain. The CDR3 extends over 14 amino acids. Per the germline V gene, CDR1 is MDHEN and CDR2 is SYDVKM. With 8 bases removed from V and 6 bases from J, the gap between germline ends came to 19 bases. Here the CDR3 DNA reads TGTGCCAGCGGATCACCGGGGAAGTCGGCTGAAGCTTTCTTT. Protein product: CASGSPGKSAEAFF.

This chain links TRBV4-1 with TRBJ2-5; 7 nucleotides agree with TRBD2. V lost 1 base, J lost 4 bases, and 6 bases stayed unmatched. Germline CDR1 and CDR2: MGHRA and YSYEKL. The CDR3 length is 15 residues. The CDR3 nucleotides are TGCGCCAGCAGCCAAGTGGTCTCGGGAGGAGAGACCCAGTACTTC. Its translation: CASSQVVSGGETQYF.

The count of this clonotype is one. V usage is TRBV9 and J usage is TRBJ1-2, with D hard to call. Trimming left V 0 bases short and J 2 bases short, with 14 bases between. Germline V CDR1 and CDR2: SGDLS, YYNGEE. The CDR3 has 16 residues. The CDR3 region is CASSVGWKRHNYGYTF. As DNA, the CDR3 is TGTGCCAGCAGCGTAGGTTGGAAACGGCACAACTATGGCTACACCTTC.

This clonotype has more than one count but fewer than ten. The chain carries TRBV19 and TRBJ2-1, with 8 positions matching TRBD2. Germline lookup yields CDR1 LNHDA and CDR2 SQIVND (reference sequence). The CDR3 loop spans 16 amino acids. V shed 0 bases and J 8 bases; nucleotides not matched to a gene: 9. The CDR3 region is CASSIDGGSGNYEQFF. CDR3 in DNA: TGTGCCAGTAGTATAGACGGGGGTAGCGGGAATTATGAGCAGTTCTTC.

The V call is TRBV20-1, the J call TRBJ2-6, with no clear D. V was shortened by 5 bases and J by 4 bases, with 6 bases between the two germline ends. The CDR3 consists of 12 residues. Germline loops: CDR1 DFQATT, CDR2 SNEGSKA (reference sequence). The CDR3 sequence is CSAVQGANVLTF. The CDR3 coding sequence is TGCAGTGCTGTCCAAGGGGCCAACGTCCTGACTTTC.

Ten or more counts support this clonotype. This rearrangement joins TRBV7-9 to TRBJ1-3, with unresolved D. The ends were cut back, 4 bases at V and 9 bases at J, with 7 bases in the middle. Germline V gene data show CDR1 as SEHNR and CDR2 as FQNEAQ (reference sequence). This CDR3 is built from 11 residues. Written as DNA, the CDR3 is TGTGCCAGCAGCTCAGAGGGCACCATATATTTT. The encoded protein is CASSSEGTIYF.

The V and J genes are TRBV6-5 and TRBJ2-7; 10 bases are shared with TRBD2. The CDR3 is made up of 15 amino acids. V shed 2 bases, J shed 3 bases, and the junction held 4 bases outside the gene matches. Looked up from germline, CDR1 is MNHEY and CDR2 is SVGAGI. CDR3 amino acids: CASSYPSGGGYEQYF. In DNA form, the CDR3 reads TGTGCCAGCAGTTACCCTAGCGGGGGAGGCTACGAGCAGTACTTC.

The chain recombines TRBV11-2 with TRBJ2-1; 12 bases align to TRBD2. CDR1 is SGHAT, CDR2 FQNNGV, per germline. V lost 0 bases and J lost 8; bases outside the gene matches: 2. The CDR3 contains 15 residues. CDR3 coding DNA: TGTGCCAGCAGCTTAGAGACTAGCGGGAGTCATGAGCAGTTCTTC. Translation gives CASSLETSGSHEQFF.

The V and J genes are TRBV15 and TRBJ1-4; D is undetermined. In germline, CDR1 is LNHNV, CDR2 YYDKDF (reference sequence). The germline V and J ends were trimmed by 0 bases and 3 bases, with 11 bases remaining between them. The CDR3 has 16 amino acids. The chain's CDR3 is CATSRDLFRANEKLFF. DNA of the CDR3: TGTGCCACCAGCAGAGATCTCTTCCGGGCTAATGAAAAACTGTTTTTT.

This chain uses TRBV29-1 with TRBJ2-5, with TRBD2 identical over 10 bases. Germline CDR1 is SQVTM and CDR2 is ANQGSEA. The CDR3 consists of 12 residues. J gave up 6 bases and V 6 bases, and 4 bases lay outside the gene matches. The CDR3 here is CSVGTSVKTQYF. The CDR3 DNA follows: TGCAGCGTCGGGACTAGCGTGAAGACCCAGTACTTC. Full variable domain (remainder filled in from reference TRBV29-1 and TRBJ2-5): SAVISQKPSRDICQRGTSLTIQCQVDSQVTMMFWYRQQPGQSLTLIATANQGSEATYESGFVIDKFPISRPNLTFSTLTVSNMSPEDSSIYLCSVGTSVKTQYFGPGTRLLVL.

This clonotype turned up a few times. The genes are TRBV7-8 and TRBJ2-2, with D possibly matching TRBD2 (5 bases). Germline CDR1 reads SGHVS; CDR2 reads FQNEAQ. Trimming took 5 bases from V and 1 from J, leaving 11 bases between them. The CDR3 has 15 residues. The DNA of the CDR3 is TGTGCCAGCAGCCAGGACTGGTTGAACACCGGGGAGCTGTTTTTT. This codes for CASSQDWLNTGELFF. The full variable domain, with the rest looked up from reference TRBV7-8 and TRBJ2-2, is GAGVSQSPRYKVAKRGQDVALRCDPISGHVSLFWYQQALGQGPEFLTYFQNEAQLDKSGLPSDRFFAERPEGSVSTLKIQRTQQEDSAVYLCASSQDWLNTGELFFGEGSRLTVL.

About this clonotype itself: Compared with germline, one end of the junction differs, possibly owing to a read error. The V gene is TRBV12-3 or TRBV12-4, the J gene TRBJ1-1; no firm D call. The CDR3 sequence is 14 residues long. CDR3 coding DNA: TGTGCCAGCAGTTTCGCCGGCCCTAACACTGACGCTTTCTTT. Translation gives CASSFAGPNTDAFF.

The gene calls are TRBV4-2 and TRBJ2-7; D is unresolved. V dropped 3 bases and J dropped 1 base, with 4 bases sitting between them. This CDR3 has 12 amino acids. Germline V gene sequence: CDR1 LGHNA, CDR2 YNFKEQ. CDR3 nucleotides: TGTGCCAGCAGCCAGGTTTCCTACGAGCAGTACTTC. Protein: CASSQVSYEQYF.

This clonotype was observed a few times. The chain joins TRBV10-3 to TRBJ2-6; D gene uncertain. The germline gives CDR1 ENHRY, CDR2 SYGVKD. Between the trimmed V and J ends, which lost 7 bases and 0 bases, there was a span of 10 bases. This CDR3 is 15 amino acids long. The CDR3 sequence is CAIIDEYSGANVLTF. As DNA, the CDR3 is TGTGCCATCATCGATGAGTACTCTGGGGCCAACGTCCTGACTTTC.

V is TRBV6-1 and J is TRBJ1-6; D is possibly TRBD1 (5 bases). CDR3 length: 16 amino acids. Germline lookup yields CDR1 MNHNS and CDR2 SASEGT. Deletions cut 11 bases from V and 0 bases from J, with 17 bases between. CDR3 region: CALSRDSSSYNSPLHF. The CDR3 DNA reads TGTGCCCTCAGCCGGGACTCAAGCTCCTATAATTCACCCCTCCACTTT.

V is TRBV19 and J is TRBJ2-3, with 8 bases identical to TRBD1. The germline CDR1 and CDR2 sequences are LNHDA and SQIVND (reference sequence). The trim removed 0 bases at V and 4 bases at J, leaving 6 bases unmatched. This CDR3 contains 16 residues. As DNA, the CDR3 is TGTGCCAGTAGTATAGACCCCTACAGGGGGGCAGATACGCAGTATTTT. It translates to CASSIDPYRGADTQYF.

Comment on this clonotype: A much larger clone lies one base from this, so it may be a read error. The chain combines TRBV7-6 with TRBJ2-1, with D possibly matching TRBD1 (5 bases). The germline gives CDR1 SGHVS, CDR2 FNYEAQ. Trimming pared 3 bases from V and 6 bases from J, leaving 12 bases between. The length of the CDR3 is 14 residues. The CDR3 protein is CASSFVPGLNEQFF. The CDR3, as DNA: TGTGCCAGCAGCTTCGTCCCAGGGCTCAATGAGCAGTTCTTC.

The V and J genes are TRBV12-3 or TRBV12-4 and TRBJ1-6; no clear D. Trimming left V 8 bases short and J 7 bases short, with 15 bases between. The CDR3 covers 14 residues. CDR3 in DNA: TGTGCCAGCGGCGGACCGGGTCTCAATTCACCCCTCCACTTT. Encoded protein: CASGGPGLNSPLHF.

This rearrangement joins TRBV7-2 to TRBJ1-5, with D maybe TRBD1 (6 bases). The CDR3 consists of 14 residues. Trimming left V 5 bases short and J 5 bases short, with 13 bases between. The germline CDR1 and CDR2 sequences are SGHTA and FQGNSA. The CDR3 loop is CASSATGYYQPQHF. CDR3 nucleotides: TGTGCCAGCAGCGCCACAGGGTACTATCAGCCCCAGCATTTT.

This chain joins TRBV6-5 and TRBJ1-1; D uncertain. CDR1 MNHEY and CDR2 SVGAGI come from the germline V gene. With 6 bases removed from V and 3 bases from J, the gap between germline ends came to 26 bases. The CDR3 is 18 amino acids. DNA for the CDR3: TGTGCCAGCAGCCACCGACGGAGAATTGTAGGGAAGGACACTGAAGCTTTCTTT. Translating gives CASSHRRRIVGKDTEAFF.